The present T cell receptor beta chain was sequenced within a study of T cell responses to AZD1222 COVID-19 vaccine. Generated by immunoSEQ multiplex PCR, the TCRdb table keeps only in-frame clones and is missing some. Of about 96,000 clones detected, about 90% appear once; the ten largest clones hold approximately 30%. Study observations and caveats: Spike-specific TCR breadth and depth rose after two AZD1222 doses. Without day 14 samples, only post-peak T cell repertoires were studied. Donors were mostly white British, more females; clonal diversity possibly underestimated. Vaccine-associated CD4 TCRs spanned spike, dominant at 160-218 and 743-854.

For this clone: Its target is not known.

CDR1 is SGHAT, CDR2 FQNNGV, per germline. The CDR3 contains 13 residues. Trimming pared 1 base from V and 4 bases from J, leaving 7 bases between. The material was peripheral blood, obtained on day 0 of AZD1222 vaccination. The origin of this receptor is an adult in good health. This chain joins TRBV11-2 and TRBJ1-2, with a weak D call TRBD1 (5 bases). The CDR3 region is CASSLGGIYGYTF. The CDR3 nucleotides are TGTGCCAGCAGCTTAGGGGGGATCTATGGCTACACCTTC.